This T cell receptor beta chain stems from a study of cytomegalovirus exposure and HLA in healthy donors (dated by TCRdb to about 2017). Regarding the complete study: An earlier analysis of 587 of the donors reported 250 to 300 Gb of sequence data and around 120 million unique TCR beta sequences obtained from around 190 million T cells. An early release covering 550 to 650 HLA-typed donors comprised 250 to 350 gigabases of sequencing data and around 80 million unique TCR sequences. The genetic ancestry cluster associated with self-reported Caucasian donors included 81% of the roughly 390 genotyped donors. The study aimed to test whether cataloging public T cell receptors could reveal signatures of past pathogen exposure. The study used immunosequencing to profile the T cell repertoires of approximately 630 subjects and linked those repertoires to cytomegalovirus serostatus. In addition to the first cohort of roughly 700 subjects, a separate validation cohort of 120 different subjects was used. High-throughput TCR immunosequencing, statistical association of individual TCRs with disease status, and machine learning were combined to predict cytomegalovirus infection status. A later analysis re-examined previously published TCR beta repertoires from 610 or so donors and added high-resolution HLA genotyping to investigate patterns of TCR occurrence. Rather than using new phenotypic data, the later analysis identified candidate immune exposures from TCR beta sequences and from how often those sequences occurred across donors. In an earlier analysis of 500 to 650 of the donors, high-throughput TCR beta sequencing was used to judge whether each TCR beta V gene segment behaved as functional or pseudogenic. Alongside the repertoire data, information on donor age, sex, ethnicity and CMV serostatus was compiled. Genome-wide SNP genotypes for about three fifths of the 666 donors were used in a later genetic analysis, which treated that subset as a discovery cohort. All discovery cohort repertoires had been generated on a single sequencing platform. Both class I and class II loci were covered by HLA typing, at four-digit resolution. Typing coverage differed by locus: A, B, C, DRB1 and DQB1 were typed in about 620-640 donors, DQA1 in 522, DPA1 in 600 to 610, and DPB1 in around 490. Roughly 5 DR-DQ haplotypes were treated as single units for association and clustering because of strong linkage in the cohort. Among around 400 genotyped donors of the cohort, an average of around 250,000 unique TCR beta nucleotide sequences was sequenced per donor, of which about 20% were non-productive. Study-level results and caveats: A later analysis found that TCR association rates varied across HLA loci, with DRB1 alleles showing the most associated TCRs and HLA-C alleles the fewest. For the cohort, immune exposure information was limited to CMV serostatus. HLA typing was unavailable for some donors at each locus, so association tests used only the typed subset. In both the original and validation cohorts, the classifier was reported to diagnose cytomegalovirus status with high specificity and sensitivity. In a later genetic analysis, a missense DCLRE1C variant was associated with V-gene and J-gene trimming of TCR beta chains, and the association was replicated in an independent cohort. A later analysis found that most CMV-associated TCR beta chains appeared HLA-restricted, with HLA associations seemingly driven largely by CMV exposure. The sequencing pipeline was judged likely to have produced a cluster of highly shared sequence variants as a technical artifact. Strong co-occurrence of HLA alleles, especially DR and DQ, made assigning TCR associations to individual alleles difficult. Across donors, most TCR sequences were observed very rarely, whereas some public TCRs were present in many individuals. According to a later analysis, parvovirus B19, influenza, CMV and Epstein-Barr virus appeared linked to several top co-occurrence clusters. Presence/absence analyses assumed roughly uniform sequencing depth across donors, an assumption that may not hold. Linkage disequilibrium might explain the correlated functional status among segregating V segments, but an unknown experimental factor could not be excluded. In a later analysis, HLA-associated TCR beta chains were found to be more clonally expanded and to have lower generation probabilities than equally common non-associated chains. At a false discovery rate of 0.05, a later analysis linked under 20,000 TCR beta sequences to specific HLA alleles. The 87-base-pair reads could not distinguish some IMGT-functional V segments, including TRBV6-2 and TRBV6-3, so those segments were excluded. A further reported finding was that TCR beta sequences accurately predicted the HLA-A and HLA-B alleles for most subjects in the first cohort. Broadly in line with IMGT annotations, most TCR beta V segments showed up in productive rearrangements about 90% or about 30% of the time in an earlier analysis of about 500 of the donors. The study listed around 160 TCR beta chains as associated with cytomegalovirus. In this cohort, only TCR beta chains were sequenced, and detectable features were limited by the absence of alpha or paired-chain data. The authors suggested that the approach could potentially be generalized to other disease states and immunological phenotypes. Three of the identified cytomegalovirus-associated TCR beta chains were confirmed in vitro to be specific for cytomegalovirus antigens. The earlier analysis of almost 600 of the donors excluded roughly 17 rarely observed V segments, including chromosome 9 orphons, because counts were too low. According to a later genetic analysis, donors in an Asian-associated ancestry cluster had fewer N-insertions in productive TCRs than the approximately 650-donor mean.

Libraries were prepared through the immunoSEQ multiplex PCR assay. The multiplex PCR relied on a mix of 60 forward primers for TCR Vbeta segments and 13 reverse primers for TCR Jbeta segments. A multiplex PCR assay on genomic DNA amplified the CDR3 region of rearranged TCR beta genes. The amplified TCR beta libraries were sequenced on the Illumina HiSeq System as 87-base-pair reads. For the original study's pipeline: Across the 600 to 700 repertoires, a later analysis counted about 81 million unique TCR beta chains, roughly 11 million of which were shared by at least two donors. Raw reads were error-corrected and collapsed into unique sequences by a nearest-neighbor algorithm in which closely related sequences were merged to remove PCR and sequencing errors. V, D and J gene segments were assigned by aligning CDR3 sequences to IMGT reference sequences. For a sequence to be retained, a match of at least six nucleotides to both a V gene segment and a J gene segment was required. A rearrangement counted as productive if the CDR3 had no stop codons and remained in frame with V and J, and every other rearrangement counted as non-productive. Following IMGT convention, CDR3 was defined as the stretch from the second conserved V-encoded cysteine up to the conserved J-encoded phenylalanine. In an earlier analysis of some 550 of the donors, sequences lacking an unambiguous match to a single V gene segment were excluded. In an earlier analysis of roughly 500 of the donors, V segments were called functional above 56.7% productive rearrangements and were called segregating when the between-donor standard deviation exceeded 5%. A statistical classification framework was developed to diagnose cytomegalovirus status using the catalog of TCR beta chain sequences. V and J gene assignment, in a later analysis, came from comparing TCR nucleotide sequences with IMGT/GENE-DB human TR gene sequences. Using the TCRdist pipeline, a later analysis assigned CDR3 sequences along with most-parsimonious VDJ recombination scenarios. A later analysis defined each TCR beta chain by its CDR3 amino acid sequence plus V-gene family, and excluded reads lacking a unique V-gene family. In a later analysis, 450 to 600 highly shared, low-generation-probability nucleotide sequences were removed to address suspected cross-contamination and a sequencing artifact. In a later analysis, a clonal expansion index was calculated for each public chain from normalized within-repertoire ranks of inferred template counts. In a later analysis, generation probabilities were computed using a VDJ recombination model fitted to out-of-frame rearrangements, and the results were checked against IGoR. A later analysis scored TCR-TCR, TCR-HLA and TCR-CMV co-occurrence with hypergeometric tests, applying a repertoire-size bias correction to TCR pairs. In a later analysis, false discovery rates were estimated by permuting HLA or CMV assignments 20 times. In a later analysis, co-occurring TCRs were grouped with DBSCAN, and TCRdist sequence similarity was added when clustering was performed within HLA-allele-positive subsets. For co-occurrence clustering, repertoires with fewer than 30,000 or more than 120,000 public chains were excluded, along with 5 or 6 repertoires with anomalous nucleotide sharing. In its TCRdb copy, this immuneACCESS table keeps in-frame sequences only and misses some clones. Where compared with another copy, unresolved V genes explain less than half of these, and the others have no known cause. V and J calls and clone size follow that table, whereas D and trimming were derived from the DNA. For this sample there are under 150,000 clones; about 61% appear just once. About 8.3% of the sample is taken by the ten largest.

Comments on this clone: No cognate antigen has been identified for it. One base away there is no much larger clone; base qualities are not given.

The cohort comprised 670 or so healthy bone marrow donors. All cohort members were sampled while nominally healthy, although unrecorded immune exposures were likely present. The donor was CMV seropositive and belonged to the group of 250 to 300 seropositive cohort members. A peripheral blood sample was provided by each donor, and peripheral blood mononuclear cells were used for TCR beta sequencing. Genomic DNA extraction from the blood cell samples was performed with the Qiagen DNeasy Blood Extraction Kit. From its cysteine to its phenylalanine, the CDR3 spans 14 amino acids. Only the CDR3 part of the read is kept: 42 bases, read in frame from the first base. Between the V and J ends, shortened by 4 bases and 7 bases respectively, the junction contains 15 bases. Taken from the germline V gene, the CDR1 and CDR2 loops are ENHRY and SYGVKD.

Rearrangement joined TRBV10-3 to TRBJ2-3; tentative D gene TRBD2, with 5 bases matching. This receptor was obtained from a man aged 18 to 35 in good health and CMV-seropositive. Sequencing used PBMCs. CDR3 sequence: CAISGTYSQNTQYF. The sequenced DNA is TGTGCCATCAGTGGGACTTATTCGCAGAATACGCAGTATTTT.